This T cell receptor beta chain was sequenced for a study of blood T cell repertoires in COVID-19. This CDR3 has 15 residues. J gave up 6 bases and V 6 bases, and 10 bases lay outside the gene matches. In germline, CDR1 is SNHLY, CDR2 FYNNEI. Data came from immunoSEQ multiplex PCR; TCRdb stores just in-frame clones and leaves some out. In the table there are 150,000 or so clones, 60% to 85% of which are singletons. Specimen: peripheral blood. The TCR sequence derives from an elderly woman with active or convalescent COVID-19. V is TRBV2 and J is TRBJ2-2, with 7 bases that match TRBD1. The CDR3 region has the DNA TGTGCCAGCAGAAACCAGACAGGGTGGGCCGGGGAGCTGTTTTTT. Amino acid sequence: CASRNQTGWAGELFF.